This T cell receptor (beta chain) originates from a study of blood T cell repertoires in COVID-19 (dated by TCRdb to 2018 to 2021). With respect to the entire study: Samples from collaborators originated in the United States, Italy and Spain and spanned both the acute and convalescent phases of COVID-19. The material from the prospective study consisted of cDNA or gDNA derived from T cells, B-cell-depleted T cells, or PBMCs. Subjects who had been exposed to COVID-19, were actively infected with it, or had recovered from it provided the deeply sampled blood TCRbeta repertoires that made up the dataset. The repertoires were made available in a free public database intended to serve as a resource for research on the immune response to SARS-CoV-2. Samples were obtained from the ongoing ImmuneRACE study (first 160 participants) and from 1,000 to 1,500 subjects provided by 6 global collaborators. The sample metadata nearly always contained a de-identified subject ID, COVID-19 status, age in years and sex. Where available, HLA class I and class II types were taken from metadata supplied by the sample provider and were not determined by assay-based typing. Broader findings and caveats from the paper: The amount of clinical and demographic metadata varied by source and participant and was provided uncurated.

Each collaborating institution followed its own protocols to collect whole blood in K2EDTA tubes. For TCRbeta analysis, collaborators shipped samples as frozen whole blood, isolated PBMCs, or DNA extracted from either of those sample types. To note about this clone: Its antigen target is currently unknown. No qualities accompany the bases; no much larger clone lies one base away.

The immunoSEQ Assay, a bias-controlled multiplex PCR, was used to amplify TCRbeta CDR3 regions from genomic DNA. The original pipeline was this. Nucleated cell counts per sample were estimated from amplification of reference gene primers within the assay. To quantify the absolute abundance of each unique TCRbeta CDR3 rearrangement, sequence reads were collapsed and filtered. Productive Simpson clonality was computed per sample as the square root of Simpson's diversity index over productive rearrangements. This immuneACCESS table, as held by TCRdb, lists in-frame sequences with V and J called but not all clones. Of the missing ones, under half trace to an unresolved V gene in checked studies; the others have no known cause. D and trimming come from the DNA, and the V and J calls and clone size come from that table. In this sample the table shows about 130,000 clones, 81% of which occur a single time. The ten biggest clones cover more than 7.5% of the sample.

Measured from the cysteine to the phenylalanine, the CDR3 is 14 residues long. Only the CDR3 DNA stays, 42 bases, in frame from base 1. V trim: 7 bases; J trim: 1 base; unmatched bases: 3. For CDR1 and CDR2, the germline V gene lists MDHEN and SYDVKM. This TCR came from a woman aged 55-69 years with active or convalescent COVID-19. The sample taken for sequencing was peripheral blood. The sequence is built from TRBV28 and TRBJ1-3; the central 8 bases match TRBD1. The CDR3 has the sequence CASTRQGSGNTIYF. The DNA is TGTGCCAGCACCCGACAGGGGTCTGGAAACACCATATATTTT.